This T cell receptor (beta chain) was captured by sequencing in a study of T-cell memory formation after mild COVID-19. The germline CDR1 and CDR2 sequences are MDHEN and SYDVKM. CDR3 length equals 15 residues. V was pared by 6 bases and J by 5 bases, with 19 bases between. This clonotype has just a few counts. Its specificity is not known. Study outcomes and limitations: Mainly in CM and EM were contracting CD4+ clones; CD8+ were in EMRA.

After 5'RACE with constant-segment primers, TCR alpha and TCR beta cDNA libraries carrying sample barcodes and UMIs were obtained. TCRdb redid the calling of the 5' RACE reads with MiXCR, one entry per CDR3 protein. The sample has around 200,000 distinct CDR3 sequences; over 9.5% are singletons. This clonotype was sampled from a man between 18 and 29 years old who had mild COVID-19 (a few samples of this study predate the infection). Cell type and time point are not known. The chain recombines TRBV28 with TRBJ2-5; possibly TRBD1 for D (7 bases). The sequencing sample was made of PBMCs or a T cell subset sorted from them (not recorded which). The CDR3 protein is CASSSAGGRGETQYF. CDR3 nucleotides: TGTGCCAGCAGCTCGGCCGGGGGCAGGGGGGAGACCCAGTACTTC.